Listed here are 7 T cell receptor beta chains from one sample, sequenced in a study of blood T cell repertoires in COVID-19. Repertoires were generated with immunoSEQ multiplex PCR, while TCRdb's copy carries only in-frame clones and drops some. The data show 25,000 to 30,000 clones, 81% seen once. The sequenced material came from peripheral blood. The receptor source for this set is a man aged 50-59 years with active or convalescent COVID-19.

In its sample, this clone was seen a few times. The chain carries TRBV2 and TRBJ2-4; D is perhaps TRBD1 (5 bases). The CDR3 sequence is 12 residues long. V was shortened by 11 bases and J by 3 bases, with 11 bases between the two germline ends. CDR1 and CDR2 (germline): SNHLY, FYNNEI. CDR3 loop: CAAGQIKNIQYF. The CDR3 DNA sequence: TGTGCCGCCGGACAAATCAAAAACATTCAGTACTTC.

The V and J genes are TRBV29-1 and TRBJ1-3; D ambiguous. Germline V CDR1 and CDR2: SQVTM, ANQGSEA. Trimming cost V 0 bases and J 0 bases, with 9 bases left between them. This CDR3 has 15 amino acids. The CDR3 nucleotides read TGCAGCGTTGAAGATGGTCGGTTCTCTGGAAACACCATATATTTT. Protein: CSVEDGRFSGNTIYF.

In this sample, this clone turned up a few times. The chain has TRBV4-1 and TRBJ1-1; TRBD1 matches 8 bases. The CDR3 has 15 residues. CDR1 and CDR2 (germline): MGHRA, YSYEKL. The V gene end was trimmed by 0 bases and the J gene end by 5 bases; junction bases not matched to a gene: 5. The CDR3 here is CASSQEVTGDTEAFF. Written as DNA, the CDR3 is TGCGCCAGCAGCCAAGAAGTGACAGGGGATACTGAAGCTTTCTTT.

The rearrangement uses TRBV15 and TRBJ2-1; the match to TRBD2 covers 9 bases. The CDR3 extends over 14 amino acids. Germline-derived CDR1 and CDR2 are LNHNV and YYDKDF (reference sequence). The V gene end was trimmed by 0 bases and the J gene end by 8 bases; junction bases not matched to a gene: 2. CDR3 nucleotide sequence: TGTGCCACCAGCAGAGATCTAGCGGGGTATGAGCAGTTCTTC. It encodes CATSRDLAGYEQFF.

The chain is built from TRBV4-1 and TRBJ1-1; weak D call: TRBD1 (6 bases). Trimming left V 4 bases short and J 2 bases short, with 14 bases between. The CDR3 consists of 15 residues. Per germline, CDR1 MGHRA and CDR2 YSYEKL. For the CDR3, the DNA is TGCGCCAGCAGCCCGGTCGGACAGAGTAACACTGAAGCTTTCTTT. Its translation: CASSPVGQSNTEAFF.

V is TRBV19 and J is TRBJ1-5; D is perhaps TRBD1 (5 bases). The CDR3 spans 15 residues. In germline, CDR1 is LNHDA, CDR2 SQIVND (reference sequence). The V gene lost 6 bases and the J gene lost 2 bases, with 14 bases spanning the gap. CDR3 DNA sequence: TGTGCCAGTAGGAACTGGGGGGGTGGCAATCAGCCCCAGCATTTT. Translation gives CASRNWGGGNQPQHF.

This clone has a single count. In DNA, the CDR3 is TGTGCCAGCAGCCAAGGGACTAGCGGGGGGGCCCAAGAGACCCAGTACTTC. This encodes CASSQGTSGGAQETQYF. The rearrangement links TRBV4-2 to TRBJ2-5, with 15 bases that match TRBD2. This CDR3 comprises 17 residues. The germline gives CDR1 LGHNA, CDR2 YNFKEQ. J was trimmed by 1 base and V by 1 base; bases with no gene match: 1.